One and the same sample provided the 28 T cell receptor beta chains below, sequenced in a study of blood T cell repertoires in COVID-19. TCRdb keeps only in-frame clones here, not all; method: immunoSEQ multiplex PCR. The sample carries around 140,000 clones, over 60% recorded once. Sequencing was done on a sample of peripheral blood. The receptors were sampled from a man over 45 with acute or convalescent COVID-19.

CDR3 residues: CASSQPKGQVINQPQHF. For the CDR3, the DNA is TGCGCCAGCAGCCAACCCAAAGGACAGGTCATCAATCAGCCCCAGCATTTT. The rearrangement joins TRBV4-1 to TRBJ1-5; 7 bases are shared with TRBD1. Trimming took 2 bases from V and 3 from J; bases not matched to a gene: 10. Germline-derived CDR1 and CDR2 are MGHRA and YSYEKL. This CDR3 contains 17 residues.

The chain has TRBV19 and TRBJ2-2, with D possibly matching TRBD2 (5 bases). V lost 3 bases, J lost 2 bases, and 13 bases lay in between. Per the germline V gene, CDR1 is LNHDA and CDR2 is SQIVND (reference sequence). The CDR3 contains 16 residues. The CDR3 DNA sequence: TGTGCCAGTAGTATGAGAGGAGGCACCAACACCGGGGAGCTGTTTTTT. Translated, it gives CASSMRGGTNTGELFF.

This rearrangement joins TRBV6-1 to TRBJ1-4, with D hard to call. CDR1 is MNHNS and CDR2 is SASEGT in the germline V gene. V was cut by 7 bases and J by 1 base, with 10 bases left in between. The CDR3 is 14 residues long. DNA for the CDR3: TGTGCCAGCACGGGTCCCCAAACTAATGAAAAACTGTTTTTT. The encoded protein is CASTGPQTNEKLFF.

This clone is a singleton in its sample. The chain recombines TRBV7-2 with TRBJ1-2; weak D call: TRBD1 (5 bases). The CDR3 is 15 amino acids. Germline V lookup: CDR1 SGHTA, CDR2 FQGNSA. V was pared by 4 bases and J by 4 bases, with 16 bases between. The CDR3 DNA is TGTGCCAGCAGCTCTGTCCCGGGACTGGTCTATGGCTACACCTTC. Translating it yields CASSSVPGLVYGYTF.

The chain joins TRBV5-4 to TRBJ2-7; 8 bases are shared with TRBD1. Germline V lookup: CDR1 SGHNT, CDR2 YYREEE (reference sequence). There are 15 residues in the CDR3. Losses at the gene ends were 4 bases for V and 5 bases for J; bases not matched to a gene: 11. This CDR3 is CASSRWTGKYDEQYV. CDR3 sequence (DNA): TGTGCCAGCAGCAGGTGGACAGGGAAATATGACGAGCAGTACGTC.

The CDR3 DNA is TGTGCCAGCACCCCGGGACTAGACTACAATGAGCAGTTCTTC. Encoded protein: CASTPGLDYNEQFF. The chain carries TRBV6-5 and TRBJ2-1; the match to TRBD2 covers 8 bases. The CDR3 is 14 residues long. The V and J ends lost 7 bases and 3 bases, in that order; junction bases with no gene match: 5. Looked up from germline, CDR1 is MNHEY and CDR2 is SVGAGI.

The gene calls are TRBV6-4 and TRBJ2-4; tentatively, D is TRBD1 (5 bases). Germline V gene data show CDR1 as MRHNA and CDR2 as SNTAGT. Trimming cost V 2 bases and J 0 bases, with 17 bases left between them. This CDR3 contains 18 residues. CDR3 protein: CASSDQGSKALAKNIQYF. As DNA, the CDR3 is TGTGCCAGCAGTGACCAGGGTTCTAAGGCTCTAGCCAAAAACATTCAGTACTTC.

V is TRBV27 and J is TRBJ1-6, with 9 positions matching TRBD1. The CDR3 is 15 amino acids. The germline CDR1 and CDR2 sequences are MNHEY and SMNVEV (reference sequence). J gave up 13 bases and V 6 bases, and 13 bases lay outside the gene matches. This CDR3 reads CASSVTGTGLFPLHF. The DNA for the CDR3 is TGTGCCAGCAGCGTAACCGGGACAGGGCTTTTTCCCCTCCACTTT.

The chain employs TRBV30 and TRBJ1-1; a possible D gene is TRBD1 (5 bases). The germline V gene encodes CDR1 GTSNPN and CDR2 SVGIG (reference sequence). The CDR3 length is 16 residues. Trimming stripped 0 bases from V and 0 bases from J, with 14 bases between. The CDR3 DNA is TGTGCCTGGAGTGTATACGGACAAGTAATGAACACTGAAGCTTTCTTT. Protein product: CAWSVYGQVMNTEAFF.

J is TRBJ1-5 and V is TRBV24-1, with 7 nucleotides matching TRBD1. The germline CDR1 and CDR2 sequences are KGHDR and SFDVKD. This CDR3 has 13 amino acids. Unmatched junction bases numbered 6, after V lost 3 bases and J lost 11 bases. CDR3 in DNA: TGTGCCACCAGTGATGGAAGGGGGCCGGCCCAGCATTTT. It yields the protein CATSDGRGPAQHF.

This clone was seen just once. The gene calls are TRBV30 and TRBJ1-6, with D maybe TRBD1 (6 bases). This CDR3 spans 16 amino acids. Germline CDR1 and CDR2: GTSNPN and SVGIG (reference sequence). V was trimmed by 1 base and J by 4 bases, leaving 14 bases between them. The CDR3 nucleotides read TGTGCCTGGAGTGAGATGCGGGGGCGTTATAATTCACCCCTCCACTTT. As protein: CAWSEMRGRYNSPLHF.

This clone was found once. The J gene is TRBJ2-7, the V gene TRBV3-1 (or the pseudogene TRBV3-2); 7 positions match TRBD2. The CDR3 has 14 residues. With 4 bases clipped from V and 3 bases from J, the junction kept 6 bases outside the gene matches. Germline lookup yields CDR1 LGHDT and CDR2 YNNKEL (reference sequence). The CDR3 nucleotides read TGTGCCAGCAGCCCGGGACTAAACGACTACGAGCAGTACTTC. It is translated as CASSPGLNDYEQYF.

This clone has a handful of counts. The CDR3 DNA reads TGTGCCAGCAGCCCGAGGGGACTTACCACCGGGGAGCTGTTTTTT. This sequence encodes CASSPRGLTTGELFF. The rearrangement uses TRBV9 and TRBJ2-2, with D perhaps matching TRBD2 (6 bases). CDR1 SGDLS and CDR2 YYNGEE come from the germline V gene. The CDR3 contains 15 residues. V gave up 4 bases and J gave up 4 bases, with 14 bases separating them.

To note about this clone: At the DNA level, this CDR3 is encoded by other sequences in the same sample as well. The chain carries TRBV5-1 and TRBJ1-2; TRBD1 is a possible D gene (5 bases). In germline, CDR1 is SGHRS, CDR2 YFSETQ. The CDR3 is 14 residues long. With 0 bases removed from V and 1 base from J, the gap between germline ends came to 7 bases. CDR3 in amino acids: CASSLDRGNYGYTF. CDR3 nucleotides: TGCGCCAGCAGCTTGGATAGGGGTAACTATGGCTACACCTTC.

A single count supports this clone. The chain links TRBV6-5 to TRBJ1-1; D is undetermined. The CDR3 is 12 residues long. Trimming left V 5 bases short and J 8 bases short, with 12 bases between. Germline-derived CDR1 and CDR2 are MNHEY and SVGAGI. The chain's CDR3 is CASSHRHAEAFF. The CDR3 DNA reads TGTGCCAGCAGTCACAGACACGCCGAAGCTTTCTTT.

The CDR3 spells CASKSRLAGDIYNEQFF. In nucleotides, the CDR3 is TGTGCCAGCAAATCTAGACTAGCGGGGGACATATACAATGAGCAGTTCTTC. J is TRBJ2-1 and V is TRBV7-9; TRBD2 agrees at 12 bases. CDR1 and CDR2 from the germline V gene are SEHNR and FQNEAQ (reference sequence). With 7 bases clipped from V and 4 bases from J, the junction kept 11 bases outside the gene matches. The CDR3 is 17 amino acids.

This clone showed up just once. V and J are TRBV5-4 and TRBJ2-1; 7 bases map to TRBD2. V shed 1 base and J 1 base; nucleotides not matched to a gene: 5. The CDR3 extends over 16 amino acids. Germline values: CDR1 SGHNT, CDR2 YYREEE (reference sequence). The CDR3 DNA sequence: TGTGCCAGCAGCTTGAGGAGGGGAGGGTCCTACAATGAGCAGTTCTTC. This encodes CASSLRRGGSYNEQFF.

V is TRBV6-6 and J is TRBJ1-1; D is ambiguous. The V and J ends lost 7 bases and 4 bases respectively, with 13 bases between them. Germline V CDR1 and CDR2: MNHNY, SVGAGI (reference sequence). There are 13 residues in the CDR3. CDR3 loop: CASISFGVTEAFF. CDR3 DNA: TGTGCCAGCATTAGCTTCGGGGTCACTGAAGCTTTCTTT.

A few counts support this clone. The chain uses TRBV9 and TRBJ2-3, with a possible D match to TRBD1 (5 bases). Germline values: CDR1 SGDLS, CDR2 YYNGEE. The ends were cut back, 1 base at V and 5 bases at J, with 17 bases in the middle. The CDR3 sequence is 16 residues long. CDR3 residues: CASSVRLGEQGDTQYF. CDR3 nucleotide sequence: TGTGCCAGCAGCGTAAGGCTTGGTGAGCAGGGAGATACGCAGTATTTT.

The chain employs TRBV9 and TRBJ2-2; 12 bases are a match to TRBD2. V dropped 3 bases and J dropped 3; count of bases not matched to a gene: 9. The CDR3 has 18 residues. The germline V gene has CDR1 SGDLS and CDR2 YYNGEE. CDR3 nucleotide sequence: TGTGCCAGCAGCGGGACTAGCGGGGCAGGGTGGGACACCGGGGAGCTGTTTTTT. Translating it yields CASSGTSGAGWDTGELFF.

This clone has just one count. J is TRBJ2-3 and V is TRBV29-1; 7 bases fit TRBD2. J gave up 7 bases and V 5 bases, and 3 bases lay outside the gene matches. Germline-derived CDR1 and CDR2 are SQVTM and ANQGSEA. The CDR3 loop spans 11 amino acids. CDR3 sequence (DNA): TGCAGCGTTACAGCGGGAAATACGCAGTATTTT. Translation: CSVTAGNTQYF.

The chain joins TRBV27 to TRBJ2-1, with TRBD1 identical over 9 bases. V was pared by 6 bases and J by 7 bases, with 10 bases of the junction left unmatched. The CDR3 covers 15 residues. Looked up from germline, CDR1 is MNHEY and CDR2 is SMNVEV (reference sequence). Here the CDR3 reads CASRELTGGRNEQFF. In DNA form, the CDR3 reads TGTGCCAGCAGAGAACTGACAGGGGGTCGTAATGAGCAGTTCTTC.

This clone has only a few counts. The rearrangement joins TRBV6-2 or TRBV6-3 to TRBJ1-6, with 8 bases matching TRBD1. The CDR3 sequence is 16 residues long. Germline V CDR1 and CDR2: MNHEY, SVGEGT. V was clipped by 2 bases and J by 7 bases; unmatched bases: 7. This chain's CDR3 is CASSYIGTGANSPLHF. DNA of the CDR3: TGTGCCAGCAGTTACATCGGGACAGGAGCGAATTCACCCCTCCACTTT.

The table lists this clone with a count of one. This chain joins TRBV2 and TRBJ2-3; no firm D call. Germline lookup yields CDR1 SNHLY and CDR2 FYNNEI. Trimming removed 8 bases from V and 0 bases from J, with 12 bases in between. The CDR3 consists of 14 residues. DNA for the CDR3: TGTGCCAGCCTGGGCCGGATTAGCACAGATACGCAGTATTTT. Its protein is CASLGRISTDTQYF.

The rearrangement uses TRBV28 and TRBJ1-3; TRBD1 aligns across 7 bases. The CDR3 totals 14 residues. In germline, CDR1 is MDHEN, CDR2 SYDVKM. Losses at the gene ends were 3 bases for V and 2 bases for J; bases not matched to a gene: 1. CDR3 residues: CASSFQGAGNTIYF. CDR3 bases: TGTGCCAGCAGTTTCCAGGGGGCTGGAAACACCATATATTTT.

The rearrangement joins TRBV4-2 to TRBJ2-3, with D unresolved. Per the germline V gene, CDR1 is LGHNA and CDR2 is YNFKEQ. Trimming cost V 0 bases and J 0 bases, with 4 bases left between them. The CDR3 sequence is 14 residues long. The CDR3 sequence: CASSQDVSTDTQYF. CDR3 sequence (DNA): TGTGCCAGCAGCCAAGACGTGAGCACAGATACGCAGTATTTT.

This sequence joins TRBV18 and TRBJ2-5; TRBD2 matches 13 bases. J was trimmed by 5 bases and V by 2 bases; bases with no gene match: 5. The CDR3 loop spans 16 amino acids. Looked up from germline, CDR1 is KGHSH and CDR2 is LQKENI. CDR3 DNA sequence: TGTGCCAGCTCACCATCGGGACTAGCGGGGCTTGAGACCCAGTACTTC. Residues: CASSPSGLAGLETQYF.

The V call is TRBV6-2 or TRBV6-3, the J call TRBJ2-1, with a weak D call TRBD1 (6 bases). V lost 6 bases and J 2 bases, leaving 11 bases between the germline ends. The germline CDR1 and CDR2 sequences are MNHEY and SVGEGT. The CDR3 runs to 14 residues. CDR3 in amino acids: CASSPDRTYNEQFF. As DNA, the CDR3 is TGTGCCAGCAGCCCAGACAGGACCTACAATGAGCAGTTCTTC.